This TCR beta chain emerged from a study of CD4 T cells in relation to SARS-CoV-2 and coronaviruses. About the research overall: PBMCs were cultured with antigen for roughly nine days before TCR beta sequencing. Study-level results: Approximately 65% of donors had memory CD4+ clonotypes crossrecognizing SARS-CoV-2 and common cold coronavirus spike.

The unexposed donors gave CD4+ T cells in 2011-2018, prior to COVID-19. The cells were cultured for over eight days before CD4+ T cells were isolated. J gave up 6 bases and V 3 bases, and 10 bases lay outside the gene matches. The CDR3 is 15 residues long. In germline, CDR1 is SGHTA, CDR2 FQGNSA. TCRdb's copy holds only in-frame clones and misses some; the assay was immunoSEQ multiplex PCR. The table lists approximately 25,000 clones, 60% to 85% of them singletons. As to this clone: Its target is not known.

The V call is TRBV7-2, the J call TRBJ2-5; 7 bases fit TRBD1. The clonotype was recovered from a human donor in good health. Sequencing used CD4+ T cells from PBMCs, cultured in vitro. The CDR3 reads CASSLKTGSSQTQYF. DNA of the CDR3: TGTGCCAGCAGCTTGAAGACAGGGTCATCCCAGACCCAGTACTTC.